This entry describes one TCR beta chain. Its antigen is currently unknown. Data came from immunoSEQ multiplex PCR; TCRdb stores just in-frame clones and leaves some out. The data show around 140,000 clones, roughly 92% seen once. This sample was taken from a study of T cell responses to AZD1222 COVID-19 vaccine. The wider study: The study pooled second doses at about 4 or about 12 weeks.

Broader study findings: Among the donors, most were white British and more were female, and clonal diversity was possibly underestimated.

Germline V gene data show CDR1 as SGDLS and CDR2 as YYNGEE. After removal of 0 bases from V and 3 bases from J, the junction contained 7 bases not matched to a gene. The CDR3 covers 16 residues. The sample was peripheral blood, taken on day 0 of AZD1222 vaccination. The clonotype originates from an adult in good health. This chain uses TRBV9 with TRBJ2-3; 7 positions match TRBD2. The CDR3, as DNA: TGTGCCAGCAGCGTAGCAGTGGGAGGGCCGACAGATACGCAGTATTTT. As protein: CASSVAVGGPTDTQYF.